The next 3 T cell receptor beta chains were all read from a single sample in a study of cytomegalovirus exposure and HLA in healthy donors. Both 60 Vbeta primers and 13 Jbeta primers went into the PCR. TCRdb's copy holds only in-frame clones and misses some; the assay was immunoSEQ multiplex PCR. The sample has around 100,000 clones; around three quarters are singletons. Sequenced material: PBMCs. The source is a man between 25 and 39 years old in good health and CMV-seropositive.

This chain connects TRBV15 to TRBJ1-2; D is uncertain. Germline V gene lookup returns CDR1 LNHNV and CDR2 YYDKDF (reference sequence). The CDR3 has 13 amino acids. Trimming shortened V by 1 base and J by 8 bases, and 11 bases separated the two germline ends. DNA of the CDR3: TGTGCCACCAGCAGAGTGACCAACGGGGGCTACACCTTC. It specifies CATSRVTNGGYTF.

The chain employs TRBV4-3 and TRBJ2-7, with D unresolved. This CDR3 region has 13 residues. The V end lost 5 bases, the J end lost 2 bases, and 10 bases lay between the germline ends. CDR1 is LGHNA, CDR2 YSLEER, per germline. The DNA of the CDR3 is TGCGCCAGCAGCTATACACAAACCTACGAGCAGTACTTC. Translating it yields CASSYTQTYEQYF.

The CDR3 nucleotides read TGCGCCAGCAGCCCTACGGGGGTGCCTGAAGCTTTCTTT. This codes for CASSPTGVPEAFF. The rearrangement uses TRBV5-1 and TRBJ1-1; tentatively, D is TRBD1 (5 bases). Germline CDR1 is SGHRS and CDR2 is YFSETQ. Trimming left V 4 bases short and J 6 bases short, with 13 bases between. This CDR3 has 13 amino acids.